The clone carrying this T cell receptor (beta chain) was counted between two and nine times. These data are taken from a study of beta chain features in type 1 diabetes. Study-wide background: Sorted cell examination encompassed roughly 110,000,000 cells across all samples.

Germline V gene lookup returns CDR1 SQVTM and CDR2 ANQGSEA. V was clipped by 1 base and J by 0 bases, with 16 bases between them. CDR3 length: 16 residues. The investigators reverse transcribed all of the isolated RNA, so they sequenced expressed TCRB transcripts. This table comes from immunoSEQ multiplex PCR, and its TCRdb copy is limited to in-frame clones, with some not included. The sample yields about 340,000 clones, 7.5% to 9% seen once. The chain employs TRBV29-1 and TRBJ2-7, with D perhaps TRBD2 (6 bases). The sequencing input was central memory CD4+ T cells from blood. This TCR derives from a woman between 18 and 30 years old in good health. The CDR3 sequence is CSVEGTSGTHSYEQYF. CDR3 DNA sequence: TGCAGCGTTGAAGGAACCTCCGGGACTCACTCCTACGAGCAGTACTTC.